Listed below are T cell receptor beta chains from one sample, sequenced in a study of blood T cell repertoires in COVID-19. Libraries were prepared by immunoSEQ multiplex PCR; TCRdb keeps only in-frame clonotypes and omits some of them. The sample gives fewer than 50,000 clones, more than 70% of which show up once; roughly 14% is in the top ten. The sequenced material came from peripheral blood. The receptors originated from a human donor in a cohort sampled during active COVID-19. CDR3s include the opening cysteine and the closing phenylalanine or tryptophan. The D gene is left open where the match is weak. For some rows the clone size is stated as once, few or many, or as a class when expanded; others skip it.

TRBD1,TRBV19,TRBJ1-1,.,TGTGCCAGTAGCCACCCGGGACAGCCGAACACTAAAGCTTTCTTT,CASSHPGQPNTKAFF
.,TRBV7-9,TRBJ1-2,once,TGTGCCAGCAATTCAGGGAACCACTATGGCTACACCTTC,CASNSGNHYGYTF
TRBD1,TRBV29-1,TRBJ1-2,.,TGCAGCGTGGGACAGGGTTGGTATGGCTACACCTTC,CSVGQGWYGYTF
.,TRBV19,TRBJ2-7,once,TGTGCCAGTAGTAGGACAGTCAACTACGAGCAGTACTTC,CASSRTVNYEQYF
TRBD1,TRBV5-4,TRBJ1-4,.,TGTGCCAGCAGCTTAACAGGGGTGGATAATGAAAAACTGTTTTTT,CASSLTGVDNEKLFF
.,TRBV5-1,TRBJ1-5,.,TGCGCCAGCAGCTTGTGGGGGGACAATCAGCCCCAGCATTTT,CASSLWGDNQPQHF
.,TRBV21-1,TRBJ2-4,.,TGTGCCAGCAGCAAAGATCCCCTTCAGGGGAGGGGCAAAAACATTCAGTACTTC,CASSKDPLQGRGKNIQYF
.,TRBV6-5,TRBJ2-5,.,TGTGCCAGCAGCGTACCAGGGGCCGGGACCCAGTACTTC,CASSVPGAGTQYF
TRBD1,TRBV19,TRBJ1-4,.,TGTGCCAGTAGTACGGACAGGGAGGAAAAACTGTTTTTT,CASSTDREEKLFF
.,TRBV4-2,TRBJ2-7,.,TGTGCCAGCAGCCTCAGGGAAAGCTCCTACGAGCAGTACTTC,CASSLRESSYEQYF
TRBD1,TRBV7-9,TRBJ2-4,.,TGTGCCAGCAGCTCTTCCGGGACAGGGGGGACCAAAAACATTCAGTACTTC,CASSSSGTGGTKNIQYF
TRBD2,TRBV7-2,TRBJ2-5,.,TGTGCCAGCAGCTTAGGGGGTAGCGGGGGGCTTTACTTC,CASSLGGSGGLYF
TRBD2,TRBV7-2,TRBJ2-5,.,TGTGCCAGCAGCTCCCCGGGACTAGGGGATCGGGGGACCCAGTACTTC,CASSSPGLGDRGTQYF
.,TRBV24-1,TRBJ2-1,.,TGTGCCACCGGGGGGGCGGGGGTCAATGAGCAGTTCTTC,CATGGAGVNEQFF
.,TRBV18,TRBJ2-5,.,TGTGCCAGCTCACCAAGGTTGGTGGGGAAAAACCGGGACACTGGGGAGACCCAGTACTTC,CASSPRLVGKNRDTGETQYF
TRBD2,TRBV7-9,TRBJ2-1,.,TGTGCCAGCAGCCCGAGGGGGACTAGCGGGAGAGCAAATGAGCAGTTCTTC,CASSPRGTSGRANEQFF
TRBD2,TRBV4-2,TRBJ2-3,.,TGTGCCAGCAGCCAAGCTGTGACTAGCAAATCAGATACGCAGTATTTT,CASSQAVTSKSDTQYF
.,TRBV12-3/TRBV12-4,TRBJ2-5,.,TGTGCCAGCAGTTTTAGAGGGGAGACCCAGTACTTC,CASSFRGETQYF
TRBD2,TRBV19,TRBJ2-7,.,TGTGCCAGTAGCGCCCTAGACAGTACTAGCGGGTCCTCCTACGAGCAGTACTTC,CASSALDSTSGSSYEQYF
TRBD1,TRBV6-5,TRBJ2-7,.,TGTGCCAGCAGCGGGACAGGGGGCTCCTACGAGCAGTACTTC,CASSGTGGSYEQYF